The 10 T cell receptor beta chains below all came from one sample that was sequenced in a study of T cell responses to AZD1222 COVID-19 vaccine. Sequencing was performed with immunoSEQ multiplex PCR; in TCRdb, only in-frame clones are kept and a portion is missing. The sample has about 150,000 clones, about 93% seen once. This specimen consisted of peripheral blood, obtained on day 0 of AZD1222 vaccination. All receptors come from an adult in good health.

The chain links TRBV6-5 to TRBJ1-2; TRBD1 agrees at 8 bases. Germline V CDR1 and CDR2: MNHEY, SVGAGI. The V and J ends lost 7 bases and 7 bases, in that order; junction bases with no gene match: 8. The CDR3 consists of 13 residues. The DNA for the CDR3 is TGTGCCAGCATCGATACAGGGGGGGGTGGCTACACCTTC. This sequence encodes CASIDTGGGGYTF.

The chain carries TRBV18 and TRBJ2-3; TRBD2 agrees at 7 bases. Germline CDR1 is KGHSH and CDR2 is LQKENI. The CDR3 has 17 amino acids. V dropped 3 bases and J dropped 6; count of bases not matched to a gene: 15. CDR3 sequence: CASSPPTGRSGGDTQYF. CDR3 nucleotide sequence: TGTGCCAGCTCACCCCCGACGGGGCGATCGGGGGGTGATACGCAGTATTTT.

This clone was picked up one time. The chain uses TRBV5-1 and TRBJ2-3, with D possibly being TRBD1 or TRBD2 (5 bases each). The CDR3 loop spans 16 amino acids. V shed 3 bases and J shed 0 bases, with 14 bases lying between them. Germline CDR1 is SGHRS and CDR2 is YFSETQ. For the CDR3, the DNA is TGCGCCAGCAGCTCCGGGACCCCGATAAGCACAGATACGCAGTATTTT. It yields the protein CASSSGTPISTDTQYF.

CDR3 nucleotides: TGTGCCAGCAGCCAAGTTGCGGCCTCTGGAAACACCATATATTTT. The encoded protein is CASSQVAASGNTIYF. The chain has TRBV14 and TRBJ1-3, with D hard to call. Germline CDR1 is SGHDN and CDR2 is FVKESK. The ends were cut back, 1 base at V and 0 bases at J, with 7 bases in the middle. CDR3 length: 15 residues.

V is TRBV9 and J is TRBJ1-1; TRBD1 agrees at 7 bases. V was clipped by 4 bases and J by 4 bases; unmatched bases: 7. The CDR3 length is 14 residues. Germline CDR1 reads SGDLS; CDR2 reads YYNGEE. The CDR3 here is CASSPGGGSTEAFF. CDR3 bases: TGTGCCAGCAGCCCAGGGGGGGGGAGCACTGAAGCTTTCTTT.

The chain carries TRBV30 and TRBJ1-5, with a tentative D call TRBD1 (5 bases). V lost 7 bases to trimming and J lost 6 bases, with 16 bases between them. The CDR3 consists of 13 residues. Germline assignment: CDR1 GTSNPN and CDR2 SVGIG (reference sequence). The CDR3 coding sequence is TGTGCCTATTTGACAGATCCAATTCAGCCCCAGCATTTT. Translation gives CAYLTDPIQPQHF. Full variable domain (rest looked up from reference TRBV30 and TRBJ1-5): SQTIHQWPATLVQPVGSPLSLECTVEGTSNPNLYWYRQAAGRGLQLLFYSVGIGQISSEVPQNLSASRPQDRQFILSSKKLLLSDSGFYLCAYLTDPIQPQHFGDGTRLSIL.

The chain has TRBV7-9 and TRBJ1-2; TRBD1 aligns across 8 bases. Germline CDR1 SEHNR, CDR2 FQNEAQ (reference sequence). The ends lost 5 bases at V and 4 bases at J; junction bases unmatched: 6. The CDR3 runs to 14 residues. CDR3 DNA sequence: TGTGCCAGCAGCCCCCGGACAGGGAGCTATGGCTACACCTTC. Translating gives CASSPRTGSYGYTF.

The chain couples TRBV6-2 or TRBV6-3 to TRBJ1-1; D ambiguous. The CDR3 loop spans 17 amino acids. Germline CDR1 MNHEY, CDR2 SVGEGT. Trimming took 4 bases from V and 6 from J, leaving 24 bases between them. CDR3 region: CASSSPSGWYDYAEAFF. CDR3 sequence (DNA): TGTGCCAGCAGTTCCCCATCGGGGTGGTATGATTACGCTGAAGCTTTCTTT.

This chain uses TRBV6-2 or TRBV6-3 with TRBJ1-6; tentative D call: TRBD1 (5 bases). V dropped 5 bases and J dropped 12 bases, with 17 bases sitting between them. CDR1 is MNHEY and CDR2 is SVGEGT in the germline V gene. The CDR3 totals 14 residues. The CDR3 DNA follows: TGTGCCAGCAGTCCCCCCGGGGCCCGTATACCCCTCCACTTT. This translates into CASSPPGARIPLHF.

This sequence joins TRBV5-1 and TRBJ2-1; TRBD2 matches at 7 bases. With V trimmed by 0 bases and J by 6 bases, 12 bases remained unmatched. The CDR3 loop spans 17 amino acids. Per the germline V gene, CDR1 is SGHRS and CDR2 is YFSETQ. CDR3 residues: CASSLATGRGTTNEQFF. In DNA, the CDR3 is TGCGCCAGCAGCTTGGCGACTGGGCGGGGGACCACCAATGAGCAGTTCTTC.